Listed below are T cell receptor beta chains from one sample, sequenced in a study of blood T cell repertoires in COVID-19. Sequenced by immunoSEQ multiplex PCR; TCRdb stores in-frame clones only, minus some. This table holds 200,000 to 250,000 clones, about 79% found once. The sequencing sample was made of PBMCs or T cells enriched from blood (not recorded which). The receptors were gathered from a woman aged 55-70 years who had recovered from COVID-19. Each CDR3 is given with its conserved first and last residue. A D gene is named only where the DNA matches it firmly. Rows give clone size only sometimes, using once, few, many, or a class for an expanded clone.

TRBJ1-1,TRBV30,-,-,TGTGCCTGGAGTGTGGTACACCCGAACACTGAAGCTTTCTTT,CAWSVVHPNTEAFF
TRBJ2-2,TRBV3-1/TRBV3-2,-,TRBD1,TGTGCCAGCAGCCAACCGACAGGGATTACCGGGGAGCTGTTTTTT,CASSQPTGITGELFF
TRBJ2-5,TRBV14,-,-,TGTGCCAGCAGCCCTCTCCTGGACGGGGGGACCCAGTACTTC,CASSPLLDGGTQYF
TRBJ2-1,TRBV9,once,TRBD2,TGTGCCAGCAGCGTAGATCCGGGAGGCTCCTACAATGAGCAGTTCTTC,CASSVDPGGSYNEQFF
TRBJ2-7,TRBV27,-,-,TGTGCCAGCAGTTCTGGACTCTACGAGCAGTACTTC,CASSSGLYEQYF
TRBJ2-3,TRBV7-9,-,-,TGTGCCAGCAGCTTAGGTAGGGGAAACACGCAGTATTTT,CASSLGRGNTQYF
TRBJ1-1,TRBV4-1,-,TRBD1,TGCGCCAGCAGCCAAGGCCGACAGGGGCGGAAGGCTGAAGCTTTCTTT,CASSQGRQGRKAEAFF
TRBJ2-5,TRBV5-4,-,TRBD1,TGTGCCAGCAGCCAAACGACAGGGGGCGAAGAGACCCAGTACTTC,CASSQTTGGEETQYF
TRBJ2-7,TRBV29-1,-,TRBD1,TGCAGCGGCCGGGACAGCAATTACGAGCAGTACTTC,CSGRDSNYEQYF
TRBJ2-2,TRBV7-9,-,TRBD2,TGTGCCAGCAGCGCACGACTAGCGGGCTCGAACACCGGGGAGCTGTTTTTT,CASSARLAGSNTGELFF
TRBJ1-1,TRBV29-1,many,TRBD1,TGCAGCGCCGGGACAGGGGAGGCTTTCTTT,CSAGTGEAFF
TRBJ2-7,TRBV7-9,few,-,TGTGCCAGCAGCTTACTTGGAGGGCCCTCCTACGAGCAGTACTTC,CASSLLGGPSYEQYF
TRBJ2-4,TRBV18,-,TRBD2,TGTGCCAGCTCGAGGACTAGCGGGGAAAACATTCAGTACTTC,CASSRTSGENIQYF
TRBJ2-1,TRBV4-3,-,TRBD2,TGCGCCAGCAGCCATACTACTAGCGGGGACGTCAATGAGCAGTTCTTC,CASSHTTSGDVNEQFF
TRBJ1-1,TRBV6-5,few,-,TGTGCCAGCAGGGTAACAGTGAACACTGAAGCTTTCTTT,CASRVTVNTEAFF
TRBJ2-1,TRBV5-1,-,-,TGCGCCAGCAGCTTGGTGGGCCTAACCTACAATGAGCAGTTCTTC,CASSLVGLTYNEQFF
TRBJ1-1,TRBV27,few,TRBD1,TGTGCCACCCTGCCCTTACGAGGGGACAGGGGGCATACTGAAGCTTTCTTT,CATLPLRGDRGHTEAFF
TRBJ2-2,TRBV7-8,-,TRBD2,TGTGCCAGCAGCGCGGGAGGAACCGGGGAGCTGTTTTTT,CASSAGGTGELFF
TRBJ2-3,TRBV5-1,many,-,TGCGCCAGCAGAATGGCAGGGGTCAGCACAGATACGCAGTATTTT,CASRMAGVSTDTQYF
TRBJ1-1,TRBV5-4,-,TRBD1,TGTGCCAGCAGCTTGTTAGAGGACAGGGTTACTGAAGCTTTCTTT,CASSLLEDRVTEAFF
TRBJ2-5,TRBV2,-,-,TGTGCCAGCAGTTCACAAGAGACCCAGTACTTC,CASSSQETQYF
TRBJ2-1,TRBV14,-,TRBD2,TGTGCCAGCAGCCCCCGACTAGCGGGGTTCTACAATGAGCAGTTCTTC,CASSPRLAGFYNEQFF
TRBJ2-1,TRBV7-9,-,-,TGTGCCAGCAGCTTACCGAGGACAGCCATTGACAATGAGCAGTTCTTC,CASSLPRTAIDNEQFF
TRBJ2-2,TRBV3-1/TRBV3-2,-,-,TGTGCCAGCAGCCAAGCGGGGGTCGGGGAGCTGTTTTTT,CASSQAGVGELFF
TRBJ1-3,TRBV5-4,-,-,TGTGCCAGCAGCTTGGGCCAGGCAAATAGGTTTGGAAACACCATATATTTT,CASSLGQANRFGNTIYF
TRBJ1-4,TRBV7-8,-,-,TGTGCCAGCAGCCCAATCAGGGTGCCCAATGAAAAACTGTTTTTT,CASSPIRVPNEKLFF
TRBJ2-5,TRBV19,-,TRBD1,TGTGCCAGTAGTAAAAGACAGGGAGAGACCCAGTACTTC,CASSKRQGETQYF
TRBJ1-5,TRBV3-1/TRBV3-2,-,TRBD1,TGTGCCAGCAGCCAAGGGACAGGGGATCAGCCCCAGCATTTT,CASSQGTGDQPQHF
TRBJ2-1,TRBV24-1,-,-,TGTGCCACCAGTGATTCCTCACTCACGGGGAATGAGCAGTTCTTC,CATSDSSLTGNEQFF
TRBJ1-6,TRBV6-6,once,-,TGTGCCACCCTGCCGAGCTCCTATAATTCACCCCTCCACTTT,CATLPSSYNSPLHF
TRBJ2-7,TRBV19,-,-,TGTGCCAGTAGTATAGGCATCCCTGCGTACGAGCAGTACTTC,CASSIGIPAYEQYF
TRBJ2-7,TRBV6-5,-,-,TGTGCCAGCAGTATTCCCTCGCGGGACGAGCAGTACTTC,CASSIPSRDEQYF
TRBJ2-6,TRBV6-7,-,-,TGTGCCAGCAGAGTACACTCTGGGGCCAACGTCCTGACTTTC,CASRVHSGANVLTF
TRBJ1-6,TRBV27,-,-,TGTGCCAGCAGTTTATCGTCAGGGGTGAGAGATTCACCCCTCCACTTT,CASSLSSGVRDSPLHF
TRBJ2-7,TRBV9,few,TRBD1,TGTGCCAGCAGCCCTATAAGGGACAGGGGGCAACGGCAGTACTTC,CASSPIRDRGQRQYF
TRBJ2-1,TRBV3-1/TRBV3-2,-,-,TGTGCCAGCAGCCAAGGGAGCTCCTACAATGAGCAGTTCTTC,CASSQGSSYNEQFF
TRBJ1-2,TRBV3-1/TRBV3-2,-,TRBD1,TGTGCCAGCAGCCAAGATCGGGACAGGGGGCGTACATACTATGGCTACACCTTC,CASSQDRDRGRTYYGYTF
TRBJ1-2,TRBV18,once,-,TGTGCCAGCTCACCAAGGGGATATGGCTACACCTTC,CASSPRGYGYTF
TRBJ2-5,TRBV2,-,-,TGTGCCAGCAGTATTCTAGAGACCCAGTACTTC,CASSILETQYF
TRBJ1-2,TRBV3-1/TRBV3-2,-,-,TGTGCCAGCAGCCAAGACCCCAGGGGTGGCTACACCTTC,CASSQDPRGGYTF
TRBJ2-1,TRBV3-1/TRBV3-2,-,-,TGTGCCAGCAGCCAAGATTGGAGGGGGCGTGAGCAGTTCTTC,CASSQDWRGREQFF
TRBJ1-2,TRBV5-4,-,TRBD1,TGTGCCAGCAGCGCCCAGGGGGCAGGGGGCTATGGCTACACCTTC,CASSAQGAGGYGYTF
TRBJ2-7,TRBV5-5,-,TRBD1,TGTGCCAGCAGCTATCGACAGGGCTCCTACGAGCAGTACTTC,CASSYRQGSYEQYF
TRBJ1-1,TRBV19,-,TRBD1,TGTGCCAGTAGTAAACAGACAGGGGCGGGCACTGAAGCTTTCTTT,CASSKQTGAGTEAFF